Listed below are T cell receptor beta chains from one sample, sequenced in a study of CD8 T cells in ankylosing spondylitis. From the 5' RACE reads, TCRdb called clonotypes with MiXCR, one entry per CDR3 protein. This sample has 350,000 to 550,000 distinct CDR3 sequences; about 25% occur once, and the top ten carry 0.85% to 1%. Input material: blood, either unsorted or a sorted T cell fraction (not recorded which). These receptor sequences come from a male donor with ankylosing spondylitis. Each CDR3 is given with its conserved first and last residue.

V gene	J gene	CDR3 protein
TRBV12-3/TRBV12-4	TRBJ2-3	CASSLRVPVGALTDTQYF
TRBV5-1	TRBJ2-1	CASSLGRGGYNEQFF
TRBV4-2	TRBJ1-5	CASSQESRARSNQPQHF
TRBV2	TRBJ2-4	CASSEGTKNIQYF
TRBV9	TRBJ1-2	CASSRQGVNYGYTF
TRBV7-8	TRBJ1-5	CASSLGRVWGNQPQHF
TRBV27	TRBJ1-2	CASSAGPLYGYTF
TRBV12-3/TRBV12-4	TRBJ1-6	CASSRQGSALHF
TRBV3-1	TRBJ2-4	CASSQQENIQYF
TRBV7-9	TRBJ2-2	CASSQGPSNGELFF
TRBV5-1	TRBJ2-3	CASSLSLAGPATDTQYF
TRBV6-2/TRBV6-3	TRBJ1-6	CASSYGARRGESVFNSPLHF
TRBV5-1	TRBJ2-1	CASSSPPSGQGNEQFF
TRBV3-1	TRBJ2-3	CASSQVEDAAQYF
TRBV18	TRBJ2-7	CASSPGTGVAYEQYF
TRBV3-1	TRBJ2-1	CASSHWEGSYNEQFF
TRBV5-6	TRBJ2-1	CASSSTGTGYNEQFF
TRBV6-1	TRBJ2-5	CASSEGRPRETQYF
TRBV5-1	TRBJ2-1	CASSKQGPSGLSSGNEQFF